These T cell receptor beta chains were read from a single sample in a study of control samples from healthy donors and cancer patients. Assay: immunoSEQ multiplex PCR; the TCRdb copy retains only in-frame clones and omits some. The data hold around 53,000 clones, with approximately 86% observed a single time. What was sequenced was PBMCs. The receptor source for this set is a man in his fifties or sixties with head and neck cancer. CDR3s include the opening cysteine and the closing phenylalanine or tryptophan. Each record gives: J gene, V gene, CDR3 protein.

TRBJ1-4	TRBV28	CASSFIIQHNEKLFF
TRBJ1-4	TRBV10-1	CASSEYTETDEKLFF
TRBJ2-7	TRBV4-3	CASSRRATSEGSYEQYF
TRBJ2-3	TRBV6-5	CASSYSRGSPDTQYF
TRBJ2-3	TRBV6-4	CASSESGASSTDTQYF
TRBJ1-1	TRBV30	CAWKGQMNTEAFF
TRBJ1-5	TRBV19	CVSSIGTTRGNQPQHF
TRBJ2-5	TRBV10-3	CAISDSGGAQETQYF
TRBJ2-3	TRBV7-9	CASSFPPRRGGSDTQYF
TRBJ2-1	TRBV6-1	CASSESAFNEQFF
TRBJ2-1	TRBV19	CASRATRQGLHEQFF
TRBJ2-7	TRBV19	CASSPSPRGEQYF
TRBJ2-7	TRBV19	CASSPRQGRAEQYF
TRBJ1-2	TRBV11-2	CASSLIQEHNYGYTF
TRBJ1-2	TRBV5-8	CASSRRTPANYGYTF
TRBJ1-5	TRBV20-1	CSASRFRGNQPQHF
TRBJ1-6	TRBV2	CASGGQINSPLHF
TRBJ1-4	TRBV11-2	CASSRGSTNEKLFF
TRBJ2-5	TRBV5-6	CASTQDRMEETQYF
TRBJ2-5	TRBV24-1	CATSDPRAGTIQYF
TRBJ1-6	TRBV7-9	CASSFGQYNSPLHF
TRBJ1-1	TRBV12-3/TRBV12-4	CASSLTRGTEAFF
TRBJ1-1	TRBV12-5	CASGLDSGRATEAFF
TRBJ1-6	TRBV28	CASRDSSYNSPLHF
TRBJ1-2	TRBV7-8	CASSPAGRANYGYTF
TRBJ2-2	TRBV13	CASSFRQGAVPGELFF
TRBJ2-7	TRBV3-1/TRBV3-2	CASSRRTGGGYEQYF
TRBJ2-1	TRBV6-5	CASSPSGVSYNEQFF
TRBJ1-1	TRBV18	CASSPTGRVNTEAFF
TRBJ2-1	TRBV7-2	CASSLEHRAYEQFF
TRBJ2-7	TRBV28	CASSVPGSPEQYF
TRBJ2-2	TRBV19	CASYHRFSTQAPGELFF
TRBJ2-3	TRBV5-1	CASSRVARIDTQYF
TRBJ2-3	TRBV3-1/TRBV3-2	CASSQPGLSPLRDTQYF
TRBJ1-1	TRBV24-1	CATSDFGTEAFF
TRBJ2-5	TRBV27	CASRGLATGETQYF
TRBJ1-5	TRBV10-3	CAISDRGRDQPQHF
TRBJ2-1	TRBV5-1	CASSLAVNEQFF
TRBJ1-2	TRBV28	CASSLAGIHGYTF
TRBJ2-7	TRBV19	CASTHAGTGFFYEQYF
TRBJ2-3	TRBV28	CASSRIGTRSTDTQYF
TRBJ1-4	TRBV5-1	CASRGQEKLFF
TRBJ2-7	TRBV29-1	CSVEKDTTNEQYF
TRBJ1-5	TRBV7-2	CASSLDFGEGQPQHF
TRBJ1-4	TRBV7-9	CAVTRGGSEKLFF